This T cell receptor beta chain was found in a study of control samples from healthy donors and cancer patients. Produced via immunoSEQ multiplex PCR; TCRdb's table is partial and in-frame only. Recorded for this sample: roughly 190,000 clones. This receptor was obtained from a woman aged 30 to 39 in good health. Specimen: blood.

The CDR3, as DNA: TGTGCCAGCAGGGGGACAAGGCCCTACGAGCAGTACTTC. It codes for CASRGTRPYEQYF. The chain is built from TRBV28 and TRBJ2-7; tentative D call: TRBD1 (6 bases). CDR3 size: 13 residues. V was cut by 6 bases and J by 2 bases, with 11 bases left in between. Germline V gene lookup returns CDR1 MDHEN and CDR2 SYDVKM.